Listed below are T cell receptor beta chains from one sample, sequenced in a study of graft-versus-host responses after intestinal transplantation. The repertoire was sequenced with immunoSEQ multiplex PCR; TCRdb's copy has only in-frame clones and lacks some. The profile shows about 120,000 clones, less than 95% of them singletons. Their antigens are not known. The sequenced sample was unstimulated CD4+ T cells sorted from spleen or lymph node cells, obtained before intestinal transplant. Receptors were obtained from a human donor who received an intestinal transplant. CDR3s include the opening cysteine and the closing phenylalanine or tryptophan. Each record gives: clone size, D gene, J gene, V gene, CDR3 DNA, CDR3 protein. A D gene is named only where the DNA matches it firmly. Clone size, where shown, is once, few, many, or a class for clones that have expanded.

NA	NA	TRBJ2-7	TRBV4-1	TGCGCCAGCAGCCAAGATCCAGGTTTCTACGAGCAGTACTTC	CASSQDPGFYEQYF
NA	NA	TRBJ2-5	TRBV28	TGTGCCAGCAGTTTGGCAGTCCAAGAGACCCAGTACTTC	CASSLAVQETQYF
NA	TRBD1	TRBJ2-2	TRBV10-3	TGTGCCATCAGTCCGGGACAGGCGAACACCGGGGAGCTGTTTTTT	CAISPGQANTGELFF
once	TRBD2	TRBJ2-3	TRBV7-9	TGTACCAGCAGCAATTTCGGGGGGGCCGAAGGTACGCAGTATTTT	CTSSNFGGAEGTQYF
NA	NA	TRBJ1-2	TRBV5-1	TGCGCCAGCAGCTTGGACACGAGGGGGGGCTATGGCTACACCTTC	CASSLDTRGGYGYTF
NA	NA	TRBJ1-1	TRBV7-2	TGTGCCAGCAGCTTAGAACCGGGAGCATTGAACACTGAAGCTTTCTTT	CASSLEPGALNTEAFF
NA	NA	TRBJ2-4	TRBV30	TGTGCCTGGAGTCTTCTTGGGGGCCTAGCCAAAAACATTCAGTACTTC	CAWSLLGGLAKNIQYF
NA	NA	TRBJ2-1	TRBV10-1	TGCGCCAGCAGTGAGTCAACGGCGGGTTCCTACAATGAGCAGTTCTTC	CASSESTAGSYNEQFF
NA	TRBD2	TRBJ2-7	TRBV28	TGTGCCAGCAGTGCCCCCATAGCGGGGCCCCCCGGCGAGCAGTACTTC	CASSAPIAGPPGEQYF
NA	TRBD1	TRBJ1-2	TRBV19	TGTGCCAGTACCTTGGACAGGGGCTATGGCTACACCTTC	CASTLDRGYGYTF
NA	TRBD1	TRBJ1-6	TRBV2	TGTGCCAGCAGTAGAGACAGGGAAGTAGGTTCACCCCTCCACTTT	CASSRDREVGSPLHF
NA	TRBD1	TRBJ2-1	TRBV19	TGTGCCACCAACAGGGGATCCTTTAGCAATGAGCAGTTCTTC	CATNRGSFSNEQFF
NA	NA	TRBJ2-4	TRBV7-9	TGTGCCAGCAGCTTAAAGGGGAACATTCAGTACTTC	CASSLKGNIQYF
NA	NA	TRBJ1-2	TRBV5-1	TGCGCCAGCAGCCTGGCAGGGCTTAGTGGCTACACCTTC	CASSLAGLSGYTF
NA	TRBD1	TRBJ2-7	TRBV2	TGTGCCAGCAGTGGCGACAGGGGGGACTACGAGCAGTACTTC	CASSGDRGDYEQYF
NA	TRBD1	TRBJ1-2	TRBV30	TGTGCCTGGAGCCGAGACAGGGCTGGCTGCACCTTC	CAWSRDRAGCTF
NA	NA	TRBJ1-2	TRBV7-9	TGTGCCAGCAGCCAATCTATCAATACCTATGGCTACACCTTC	CASSQSINTYGYTF
NA	TRBD2	TRBJ2-5	TRBV7-3	TGTGCCAGCAGCAAACTAGCGCGGGAGACCCAGTACTTC	CASSKLARETQYF
once	NA	TRBJ2-5	TRBV12-2	TGTGCAAGTCGCGGCTTTGGGACTAGCGGCCAAGAGACCCAGTACTTC	CASRGFGTSGQETQYF
NA	NA	TRBJ2-1	TRBV11-2	TGTGCCAGCAGCTTAACTTTCTCCTACAATGAGCAGTTCTTC	CASSLTFSYNEQFF
NA	NA	TRBJ2-5	TRBV10-2	TGCGCCAGCAGTGAGATAATAAAGACCCAGTACTTC	CASSEIIKTQYF
NA	TRBD1	TRBJ1-2	TRBV28	TGTGCCAGCAGTTTATTGGCAGGGGGAATTGGCTACACCTTC	CASSLLAGGIGYTF